This T cell receptor (beta chain) was obtained from a study of blood T cell repertoires in COVID-19. Study in general: The United States, Italy and Spain provided the acute and convalescent COVID-19 samples.

Original methodology: The assay estimated nucleated cells by amplifying reference gene primers. Clones were read by immunoSEQ multiplex PCR, and TCRdb kept only the in-frame ones, dropping some. V and J calls and clone size follow that table, whereas D and trimming were derived from the DNA. The sample yields 150,000 or so clones, around three quarters seen once. The clonotype comes from an elderly man with acute or convalescent COVID-19. What was sequenced was peripheral blood.

CDR3 protein: CASSIQQVLADTQYF. CDR3 nucleotides: TGTGCCAGCAGTATTCAGCAGGTATTGGCAGATACGCAGTATTTT. The chain carries TRBV6-2 or TRBV6-3 and TRBJ2-3; no definite D call. The ends were cut back, 5 bases at V and 4 bases at J, with 16 bases in the middle. Germline CDR1 is MNHEY and CDR2 is SVGEGT. The CDR3 has 15 residues.